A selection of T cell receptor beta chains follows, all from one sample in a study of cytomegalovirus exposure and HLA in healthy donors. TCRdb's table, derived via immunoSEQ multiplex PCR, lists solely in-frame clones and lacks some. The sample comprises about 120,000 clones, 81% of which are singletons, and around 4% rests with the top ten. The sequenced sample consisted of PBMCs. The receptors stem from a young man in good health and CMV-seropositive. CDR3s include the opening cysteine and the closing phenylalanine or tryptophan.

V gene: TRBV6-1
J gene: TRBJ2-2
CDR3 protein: CASSGELAPGELFF

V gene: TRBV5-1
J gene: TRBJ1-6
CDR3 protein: CASSTEDRGTYNSPLHF

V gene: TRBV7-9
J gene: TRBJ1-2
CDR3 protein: CASILVGDSYGYTF

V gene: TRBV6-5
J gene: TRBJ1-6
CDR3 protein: CASSQQEDSPLHF

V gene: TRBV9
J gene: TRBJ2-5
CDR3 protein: CASSNRDRGPGTQYF

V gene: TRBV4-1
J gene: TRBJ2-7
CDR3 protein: CASSLGTVAGYEQYF

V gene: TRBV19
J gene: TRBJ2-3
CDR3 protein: CASTPTGFTDTQYF

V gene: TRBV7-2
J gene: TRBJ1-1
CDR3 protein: CASSLAWGGTEAFF

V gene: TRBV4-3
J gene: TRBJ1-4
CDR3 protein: CASSQVWPTNEKLFF

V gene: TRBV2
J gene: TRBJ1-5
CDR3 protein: CASSEGRLINQPQHF

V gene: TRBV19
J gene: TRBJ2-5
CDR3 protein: CASSNLPRTSGEQETQYF

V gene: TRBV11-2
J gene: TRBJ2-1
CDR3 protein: CASSDSLGQAYNEQFF

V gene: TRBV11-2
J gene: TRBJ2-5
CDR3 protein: CASSLEGTGGIKETQYF

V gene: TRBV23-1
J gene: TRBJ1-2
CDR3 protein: CASSLRDGYTF

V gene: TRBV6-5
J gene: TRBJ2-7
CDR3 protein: CASRRFREHEQYF

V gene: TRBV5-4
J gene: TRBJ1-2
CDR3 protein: CASSFRGYGYTF

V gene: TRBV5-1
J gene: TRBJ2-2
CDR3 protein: CASSEGSGSLNTGELFF

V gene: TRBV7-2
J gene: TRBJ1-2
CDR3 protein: CASSLSEANYGYTF

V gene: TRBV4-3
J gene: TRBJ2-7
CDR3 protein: CASSQDWSRPGGIFYEQYF

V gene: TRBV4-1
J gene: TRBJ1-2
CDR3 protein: CASRPPGQTYGYTF

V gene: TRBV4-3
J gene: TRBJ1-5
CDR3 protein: CASSQTGPNQPQHF

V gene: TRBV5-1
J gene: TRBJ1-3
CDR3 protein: CASSGGENTIYF

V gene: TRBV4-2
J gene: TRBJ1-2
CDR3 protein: CASSQDPRGDGYTF

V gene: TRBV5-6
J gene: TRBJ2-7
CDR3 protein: CASSFWDREGEQYF

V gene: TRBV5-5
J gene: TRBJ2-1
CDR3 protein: CASSSNSYNEQFF

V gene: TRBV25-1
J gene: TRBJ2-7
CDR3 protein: CASSGPGREVGYEQYF

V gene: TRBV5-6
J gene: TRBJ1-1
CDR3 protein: CASSTIGVPYGFF

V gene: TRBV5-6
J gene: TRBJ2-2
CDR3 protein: CASSLGGPGVGELFF

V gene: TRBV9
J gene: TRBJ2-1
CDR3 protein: CASSVVEWEQFF

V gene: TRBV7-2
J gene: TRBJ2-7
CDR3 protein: CASSLVGQGASEQYF

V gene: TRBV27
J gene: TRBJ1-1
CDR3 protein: CASSHETGGQAEAFF